Detailed here is one T cell receptor (beta chain). No antigen is known for it. The sample originates from a study of radiotherapy plus CTLA-4 blockade in lung cancer. Overall study: Roughly 17% of patients responded objectively, and around 32% achieved disease control.

Study results and limitations: Blood TCR clones of tumor origin expanded after radiotherapy plus ipilimumab.

The CDR3 is 16 residues long. Germline V gene data show CDR1 as SGHTA and CDR2 as FQGTGA. With 2 bases removed from V and 0 bases from J, the gap between germline ends came to 8 bases. Produced via immunoSEQ multiplex PCR; TCRdb's table is partial and in-frame only. The repertoire has roughly 30,000 clones, roughly three quarters of them found once; the top ten carry 24%. The source of this sequence is a human donor with non-small cell lung cancer that progressed on radiotherapy plus ipilimumab. The sample consisted of peripheral blood, taken from a patient treated with radiotherapy plus ipilimumab. The chain employs TRBV7-3 and TRBJ2-6; D gene unclear. The CDR3 sequence: CASSLGLSSGANVLTF. CDR3 bases: TGTGCCAGCAGCTTAGGATTGAGCTCTGGGGCCAACGTCCTGACTTTC.